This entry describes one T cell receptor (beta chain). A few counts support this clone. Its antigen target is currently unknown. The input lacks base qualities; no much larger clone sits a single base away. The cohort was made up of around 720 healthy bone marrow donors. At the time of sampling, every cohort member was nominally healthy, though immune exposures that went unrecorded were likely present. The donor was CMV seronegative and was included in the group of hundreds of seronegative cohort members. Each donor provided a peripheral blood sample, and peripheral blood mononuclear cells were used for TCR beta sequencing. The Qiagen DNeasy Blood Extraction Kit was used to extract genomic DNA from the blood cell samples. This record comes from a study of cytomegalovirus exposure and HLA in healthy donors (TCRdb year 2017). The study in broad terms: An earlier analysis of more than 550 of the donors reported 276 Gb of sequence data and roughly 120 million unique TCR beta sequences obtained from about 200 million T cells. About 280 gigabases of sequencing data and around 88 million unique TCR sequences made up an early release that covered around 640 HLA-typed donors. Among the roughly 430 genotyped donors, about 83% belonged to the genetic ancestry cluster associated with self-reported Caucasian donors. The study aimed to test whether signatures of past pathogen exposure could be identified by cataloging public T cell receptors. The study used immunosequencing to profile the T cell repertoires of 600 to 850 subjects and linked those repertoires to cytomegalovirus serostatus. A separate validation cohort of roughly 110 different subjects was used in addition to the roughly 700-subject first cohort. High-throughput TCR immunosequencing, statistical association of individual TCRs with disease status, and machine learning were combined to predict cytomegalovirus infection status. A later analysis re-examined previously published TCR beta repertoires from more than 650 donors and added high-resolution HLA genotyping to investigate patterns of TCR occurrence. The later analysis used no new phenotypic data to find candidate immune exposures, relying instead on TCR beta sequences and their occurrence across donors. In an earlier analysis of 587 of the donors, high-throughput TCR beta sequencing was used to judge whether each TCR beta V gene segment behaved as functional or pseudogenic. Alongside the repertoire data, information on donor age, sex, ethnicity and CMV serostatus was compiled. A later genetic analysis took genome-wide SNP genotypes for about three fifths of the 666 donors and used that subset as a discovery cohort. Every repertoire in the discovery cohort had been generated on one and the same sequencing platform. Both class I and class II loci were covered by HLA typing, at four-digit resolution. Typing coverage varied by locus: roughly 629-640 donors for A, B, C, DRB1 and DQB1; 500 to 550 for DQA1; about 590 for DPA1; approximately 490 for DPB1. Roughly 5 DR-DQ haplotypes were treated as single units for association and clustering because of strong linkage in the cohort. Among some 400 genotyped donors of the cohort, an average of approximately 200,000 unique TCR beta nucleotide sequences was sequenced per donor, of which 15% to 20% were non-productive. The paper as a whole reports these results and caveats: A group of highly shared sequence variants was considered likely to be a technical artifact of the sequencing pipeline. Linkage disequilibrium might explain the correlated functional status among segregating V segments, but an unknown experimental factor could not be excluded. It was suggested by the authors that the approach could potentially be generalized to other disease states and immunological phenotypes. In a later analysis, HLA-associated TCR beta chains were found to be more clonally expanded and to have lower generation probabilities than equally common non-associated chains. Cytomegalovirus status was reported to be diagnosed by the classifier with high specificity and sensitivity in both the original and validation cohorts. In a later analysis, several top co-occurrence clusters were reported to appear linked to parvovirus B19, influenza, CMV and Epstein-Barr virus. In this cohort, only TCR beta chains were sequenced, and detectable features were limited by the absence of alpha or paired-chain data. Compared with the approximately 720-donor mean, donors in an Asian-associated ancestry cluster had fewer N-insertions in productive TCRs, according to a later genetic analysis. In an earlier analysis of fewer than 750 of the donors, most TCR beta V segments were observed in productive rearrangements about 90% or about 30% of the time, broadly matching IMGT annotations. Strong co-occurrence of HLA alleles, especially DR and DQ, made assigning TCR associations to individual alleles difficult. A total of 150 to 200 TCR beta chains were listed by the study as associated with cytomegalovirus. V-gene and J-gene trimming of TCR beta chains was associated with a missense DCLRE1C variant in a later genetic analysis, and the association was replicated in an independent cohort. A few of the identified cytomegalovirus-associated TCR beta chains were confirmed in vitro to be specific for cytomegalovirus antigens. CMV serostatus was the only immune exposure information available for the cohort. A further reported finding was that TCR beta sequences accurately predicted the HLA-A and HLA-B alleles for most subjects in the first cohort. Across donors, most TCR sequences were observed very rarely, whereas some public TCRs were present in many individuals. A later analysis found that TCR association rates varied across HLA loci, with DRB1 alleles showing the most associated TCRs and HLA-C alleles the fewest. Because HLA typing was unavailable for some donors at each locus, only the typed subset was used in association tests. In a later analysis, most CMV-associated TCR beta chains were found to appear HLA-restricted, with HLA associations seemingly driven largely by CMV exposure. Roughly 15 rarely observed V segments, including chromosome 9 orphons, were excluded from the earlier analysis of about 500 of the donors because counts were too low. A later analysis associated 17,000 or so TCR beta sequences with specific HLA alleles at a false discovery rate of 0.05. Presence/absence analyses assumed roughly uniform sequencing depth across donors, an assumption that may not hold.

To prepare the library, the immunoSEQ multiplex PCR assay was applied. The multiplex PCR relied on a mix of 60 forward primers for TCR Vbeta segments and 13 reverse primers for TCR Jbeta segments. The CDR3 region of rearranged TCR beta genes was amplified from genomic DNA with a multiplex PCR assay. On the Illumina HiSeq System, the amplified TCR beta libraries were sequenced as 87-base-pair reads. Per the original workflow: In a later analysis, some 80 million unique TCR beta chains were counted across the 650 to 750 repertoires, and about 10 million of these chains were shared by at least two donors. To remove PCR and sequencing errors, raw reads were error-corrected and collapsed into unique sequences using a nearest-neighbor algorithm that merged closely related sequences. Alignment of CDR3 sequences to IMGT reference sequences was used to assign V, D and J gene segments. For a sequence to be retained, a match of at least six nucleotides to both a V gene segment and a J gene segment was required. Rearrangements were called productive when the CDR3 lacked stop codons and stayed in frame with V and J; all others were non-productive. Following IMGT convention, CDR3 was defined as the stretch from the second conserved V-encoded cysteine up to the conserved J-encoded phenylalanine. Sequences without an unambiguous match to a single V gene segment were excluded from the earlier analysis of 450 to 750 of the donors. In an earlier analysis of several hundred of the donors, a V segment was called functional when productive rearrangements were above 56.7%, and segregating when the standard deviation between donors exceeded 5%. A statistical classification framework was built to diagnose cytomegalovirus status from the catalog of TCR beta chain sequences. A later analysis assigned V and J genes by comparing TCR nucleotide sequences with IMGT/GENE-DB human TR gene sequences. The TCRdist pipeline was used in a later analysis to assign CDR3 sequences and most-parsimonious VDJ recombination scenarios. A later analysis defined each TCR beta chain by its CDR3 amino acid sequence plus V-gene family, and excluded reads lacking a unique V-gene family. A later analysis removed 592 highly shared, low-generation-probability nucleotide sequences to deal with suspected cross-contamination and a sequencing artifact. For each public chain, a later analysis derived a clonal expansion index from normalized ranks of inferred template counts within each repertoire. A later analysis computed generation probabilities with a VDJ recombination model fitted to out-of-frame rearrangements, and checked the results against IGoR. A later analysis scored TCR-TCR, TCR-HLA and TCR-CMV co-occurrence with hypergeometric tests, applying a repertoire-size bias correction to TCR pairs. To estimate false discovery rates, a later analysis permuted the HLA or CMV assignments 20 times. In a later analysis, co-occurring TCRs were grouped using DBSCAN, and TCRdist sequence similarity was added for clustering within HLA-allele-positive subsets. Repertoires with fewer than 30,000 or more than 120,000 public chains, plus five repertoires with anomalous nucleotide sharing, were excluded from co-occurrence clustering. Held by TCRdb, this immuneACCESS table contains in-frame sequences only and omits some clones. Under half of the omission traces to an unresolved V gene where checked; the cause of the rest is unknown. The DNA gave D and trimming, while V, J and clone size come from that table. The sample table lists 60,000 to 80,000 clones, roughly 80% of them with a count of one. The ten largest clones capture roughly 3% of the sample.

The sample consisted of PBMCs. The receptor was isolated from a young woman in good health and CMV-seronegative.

The CDR3 reads CASSLDRPEAFF. In nucleotides, the sequence is TGTGCCAGCAGCCTGGACAGGCCTGAAGCTTTCTTT. Here the chain combines TRBV6-6 and TRBJ1-1, and TRBD1 aligns with 7 junction nucleotides. There are 12 amino acids in the CDR3, from cysteine to phenylalanine inclusive. CDR3 DNA only is kept here, 36 bases in frame from base 1. Via the germline V gene (reference sequence), CDR1 is MNHNY and CDR2 SVGAGI. V ends up 6 bases short and J 6 bases short, with an unmatched junction base count of 4.